A single sample is the source of the 6 T cell receptor beta chains below, sequenced in a study of OX40 agonist ivuxolimab in advanced cancers. Library preparation was by the immunoSEQ multiplex PCR assay. Sourced from immuneACCESS, this table was stored by TCRdb with only in-frame sequences that have V and J called. A share of the clones is absent; for the studies checked, an unresolved V gene accounts for under half, and the remainder has no known explanation. For this sample there are approximately 59,000 clones; over 80% appear just once. The leading ten clones occupy around 3.4% of the sample. The sequences come from CD4+ or CD8+ T cells sorted from blood, collected in a trial of the OX40 agonist ivuxolimab. These TCRs come from an adult with an advanced solid tumor such as melanoma, head and neck, liver or kidney cancer.

The CDR3 bases are TGTGCCAGCAGCTTAGGAAGATCCGGGGAGCTGTTTTTT. Protein sequence: CASSLGRSGELFF. The chain uses TRBV11-2 and TRBJ2-2; D is ambiguous. Looked up from germline, CDR1 is SGHAT and CDR2 is FQNNGV. The CDR3 extends over 13 amino acids. V was cut by 1 base and J by 6 bases, with 6 bases left in between.

This clone has just one count. The chain couples TRBV30 to TRBJ2-2, with a possible D match to TRBD1 (6 bases). This CDR3 region has 14 residues. Trimming took off 4 bases at V and 2 bases at J, with 11 bases between the two ends. Germline loops: CDR1 GTSNPN, CDR2 SVGIG (reference sequence). CDR3 protein: CAWTRDTNTGELFF. The CDR3 coding sequence is TGTGCCTGGACCAGGGACACTAACACCGGGGAGCTGTTTTTT.

J is TRBJ2-3 and V is TRBV18; TRBD1 agrees at 9 bases. Trimming took 6 bases from V and 2 from J; bases not matched to a gene: 9. The germline gives CDR1 KGHSH, CDR2 LQKENI. The CDR3 length is 16 residues. The CDR3 nucleotides are TGTGCCAGCTCGCACAGGGGGCGCGGAGTCACAGATACGCAGTATTTT. Translating gives CASSHRGRGVTDTQYF.

The gene calls are TRBV5-1 and TRBJ1-2; 8 bases are a match to TRBD1. Germline CDR1 SGHRS, CDR2 YFSETQ. V trimming: 6 bases; J trimming: 5 bases; junction bases outside the gene matches: 18. The length of the CDR3 is 17 residues. The CDR3 region is CASKPGGARGPRYGYTF. The CDR3 DNA sequence: TGCGCCAGCAAACCGGGAGGGGCCAGGGGGCCTAGATATGGCTACACCTTC.

This clone has only a few counts. This chain connects TRBV27 to TRBJ1-1; D is possibly TRBD1 (6 bases). There are 17 residues in the CDR3. Germline V lookup: CDR1 MNHEY, CDR2 SMNVEV (reference sequence). V lost 5 bases and J lost 1, with 20 bases in between. The CDR3, as DNA: TGTGCCAGCAGTCCAGTTTACGGTGGGGGCGCGAACACTGAAGCTTTCTTT. This translates into CASSPVYGGGANTEAFF.

The chain is built from TRBV18 and TRBJ2-7; D is ambiguous. Germline values: CDR1 KGHSH, CDR2 LQKENI. The CDR3 sequence is 14 residues long. The V gene lost 3 bases and the J gene lost 2 bases, with 11 bases spanning the gap. The CDR3 coding sequence is TGTGCCAGCTCACCTTCAAACTCGCCCTACGAGCAGTACTTC. The encoded protein is CASSPSNSPYEQYF.